Sequencing of this T cell receptor (beta chain) was carried out in a study of T cell repertoires in cytomegalovirus infection. Study-wide background: Both CMV infection and a matching HLA type were indicated by public TCR beta signatures.

This CDR3 is 16 amino acids long. Germline CDR1 reads MNHNY; CDR2 reads SVGAGI (reference sequence). V lost 0 bases, J lost 3 bases, and 13 bases lay in between. This clonotype came up a few times. No antigen is known for it. TCRdb passed the reads through MiXCR, listing each CDR3 protein once. This sample has hundreds of thousands of distinct CDR3 sequences; approximately 29% occur once, and the top ten carry around 12%. The specimen was cultured CD8+ T cells from PBMCs, collected from culture after CMV antigen stimulation. The receptor was derived from a human donor in good health (CMV status not recorded). Some clones in this sample may be carry-over from other donors' samples. The chain is built from TRBV6-6 and TRBJ2-3; D tentatively reads TRBD1 or TRBD2 (5 bases each). CDR3 protein: CASSYSRQRGTDTQYF. The CDR3 bases are TGTGCCAGCAGTTACTCGAGACAGCGAGGGACAGATACGCAGTATTTT.